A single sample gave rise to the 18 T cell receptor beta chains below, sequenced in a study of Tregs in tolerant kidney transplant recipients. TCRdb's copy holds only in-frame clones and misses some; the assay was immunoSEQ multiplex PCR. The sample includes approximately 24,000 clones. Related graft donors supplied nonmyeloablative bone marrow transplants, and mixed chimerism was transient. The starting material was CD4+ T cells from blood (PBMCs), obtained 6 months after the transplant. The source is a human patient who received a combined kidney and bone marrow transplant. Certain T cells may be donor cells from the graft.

Incomplete CDR3 DNA: TGTGCCAGCAGCTACGAGCGGGGTAGTGAG. This translates into CASSYERGSE. The full CDR3 sequence reads CASSYERGSEQFF. The V and J genes are TRBV7-7 and TRBJ2-1; 7 bases align to TRBD2. The read falls 3 residues short of the CDR3 end, and the missing part is taken from the germline J gene. Germline trimming cut 4 bases from V and 9 bases from J; bases unmatched to any gene: 6. Per germline, CDR1 SSHAT and CDR2 FNYEAQ (reference sequence). The CDR3 extends over 13 amino acids.

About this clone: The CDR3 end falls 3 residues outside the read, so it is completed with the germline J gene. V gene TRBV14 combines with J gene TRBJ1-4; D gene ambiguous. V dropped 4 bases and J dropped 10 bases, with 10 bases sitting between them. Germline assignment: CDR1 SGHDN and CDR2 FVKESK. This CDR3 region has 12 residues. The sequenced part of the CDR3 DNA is TGTGCCAGCAGCCTCACTATTGGAAAA. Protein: CASSLTIGK. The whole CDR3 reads CASSLTIGKLFF.

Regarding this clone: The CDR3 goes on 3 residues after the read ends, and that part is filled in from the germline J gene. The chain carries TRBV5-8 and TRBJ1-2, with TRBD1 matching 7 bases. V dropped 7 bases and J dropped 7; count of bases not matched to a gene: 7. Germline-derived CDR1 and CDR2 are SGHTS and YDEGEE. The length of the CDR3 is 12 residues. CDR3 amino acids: CASRPRTGGYTF. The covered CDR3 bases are TGTGCCAGCCGACCACGGACAGGTGGC.

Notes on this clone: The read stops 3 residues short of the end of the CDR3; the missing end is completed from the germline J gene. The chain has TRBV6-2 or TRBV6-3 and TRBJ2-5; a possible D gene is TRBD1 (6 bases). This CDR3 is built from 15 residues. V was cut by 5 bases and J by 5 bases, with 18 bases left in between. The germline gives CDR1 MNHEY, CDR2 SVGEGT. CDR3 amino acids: CASSPTGTTRETQYF. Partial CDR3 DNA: TGTGCCAGCAGTCCGACGGGGACAACCAGGGAGACC.

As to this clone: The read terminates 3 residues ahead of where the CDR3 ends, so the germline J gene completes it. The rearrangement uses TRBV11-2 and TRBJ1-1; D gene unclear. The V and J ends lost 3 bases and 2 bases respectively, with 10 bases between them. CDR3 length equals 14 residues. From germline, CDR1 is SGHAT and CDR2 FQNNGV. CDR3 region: CASSFVQTNTEAFF. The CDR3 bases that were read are TGTGCCAGCAGCTTCGTCCAGACTAACACTGAA.

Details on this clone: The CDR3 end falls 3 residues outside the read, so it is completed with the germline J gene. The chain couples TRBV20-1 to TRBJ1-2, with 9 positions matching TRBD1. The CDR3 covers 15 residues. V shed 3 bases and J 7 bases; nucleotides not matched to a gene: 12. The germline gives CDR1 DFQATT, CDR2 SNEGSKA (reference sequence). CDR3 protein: CSASPPDRGEFGYTF. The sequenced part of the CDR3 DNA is TGCAGTGCTAGCCCGCCAGACAGGGGGGAATTTGGC.

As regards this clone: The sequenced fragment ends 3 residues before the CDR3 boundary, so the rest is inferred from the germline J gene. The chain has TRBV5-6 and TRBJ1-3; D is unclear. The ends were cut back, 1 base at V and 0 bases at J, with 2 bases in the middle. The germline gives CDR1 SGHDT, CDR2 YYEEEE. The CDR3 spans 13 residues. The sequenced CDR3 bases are TGTGCCAGCAGCTTGTACTCTGGAAACACC. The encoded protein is CASSLYSGNT. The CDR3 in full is CASSLYSGNTIYF.

Partial CDR3 DNA: TGTGCCAGCAGTGCAAGTCAGGGTAAAGGTACG. Amino acids: CASSASQGKGT. The whole CDR3 reads CASSASQGKGTQYF. V and J are TRBV2 and TRBJ2-3; tentative D call: TRBD1 (5 bases). Read data end 3 residues before the CDR3 end; the end is taken from the germline J gene. V lost 4 bases and J lost 8, with 16 bases in between. Germline values: CDR1 SNHLY, CDR2 FYNNEI. The CDR3 has 14 residues.

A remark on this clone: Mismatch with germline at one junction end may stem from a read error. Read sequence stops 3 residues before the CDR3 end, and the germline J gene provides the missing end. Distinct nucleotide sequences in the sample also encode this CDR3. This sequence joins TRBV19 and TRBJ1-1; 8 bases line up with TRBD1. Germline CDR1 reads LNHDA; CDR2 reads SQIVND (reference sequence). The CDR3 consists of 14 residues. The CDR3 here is CVSSNGQGWTEAFF. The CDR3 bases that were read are TGCGTCAGTAGTAACGGACAGGGTTGGACTGAA.

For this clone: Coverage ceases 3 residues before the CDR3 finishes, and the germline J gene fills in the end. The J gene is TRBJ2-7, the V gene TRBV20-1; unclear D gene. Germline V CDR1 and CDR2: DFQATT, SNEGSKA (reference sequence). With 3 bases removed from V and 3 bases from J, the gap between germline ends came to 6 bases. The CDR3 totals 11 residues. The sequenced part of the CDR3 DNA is TGCAGTGCTAGGAACAGCTACGAG. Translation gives CSARNSYE. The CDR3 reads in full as CSARNSYEQYF.

The sequenced part of the CDR3 DNA is TGTGCCAGCAGCCCCGGGGGAGATACG. As protein: CASSPGGDT. The entire CDR3 protein is CASSPGGDTQYF. The V and J genes are TRBV7-9 and TRBJ2-3; possible D gene TRBD2, 6 bases. Read sequence stops 3 residues before the CDR3 end, and the germline J gene provides the missing end. V was clipped by 5 bases and J by 5 bases, with 8 bases between them. CDR1 and CDR2 (germline): SEHNR, FQNEAQ (reference sequence). CDR3 length: 12 residues.

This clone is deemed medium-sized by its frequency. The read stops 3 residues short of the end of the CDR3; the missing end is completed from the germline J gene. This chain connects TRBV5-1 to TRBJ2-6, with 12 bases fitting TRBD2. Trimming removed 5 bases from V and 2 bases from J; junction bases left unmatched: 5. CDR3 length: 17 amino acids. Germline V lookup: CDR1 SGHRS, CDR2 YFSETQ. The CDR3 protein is CASSRLAGEAGANVLTF. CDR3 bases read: TGCGCCAGCAGTAGACTAGCGGGGGAGGCTGGGGCCAACGTC.

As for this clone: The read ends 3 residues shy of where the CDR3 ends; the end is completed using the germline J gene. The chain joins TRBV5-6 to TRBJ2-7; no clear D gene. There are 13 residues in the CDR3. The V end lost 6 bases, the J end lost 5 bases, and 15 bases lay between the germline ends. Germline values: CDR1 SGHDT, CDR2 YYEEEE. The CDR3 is CASTRRSPHEQYF. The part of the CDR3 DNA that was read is TGTGCCAGCACCCGGCGGTCCCCCCACGAG.

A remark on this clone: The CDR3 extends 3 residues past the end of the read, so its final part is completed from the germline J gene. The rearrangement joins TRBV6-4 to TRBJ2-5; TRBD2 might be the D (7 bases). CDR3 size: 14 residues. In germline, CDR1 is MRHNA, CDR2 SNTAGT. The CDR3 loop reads CEGEGGQRGETQYF. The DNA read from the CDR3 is TGTGAGGGGGAGGGAGGCCAGAGAGGGGAGACC.

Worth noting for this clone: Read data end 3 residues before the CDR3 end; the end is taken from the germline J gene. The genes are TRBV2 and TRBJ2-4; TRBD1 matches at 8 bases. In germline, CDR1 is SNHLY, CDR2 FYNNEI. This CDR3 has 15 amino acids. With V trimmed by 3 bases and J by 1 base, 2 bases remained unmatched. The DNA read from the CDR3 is TGTGCCAGCAGTGAGGACAGGGCGGCCAAAAACATT. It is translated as CASSEDRAAKNI. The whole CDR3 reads CASSEDRAAKNIQYF.

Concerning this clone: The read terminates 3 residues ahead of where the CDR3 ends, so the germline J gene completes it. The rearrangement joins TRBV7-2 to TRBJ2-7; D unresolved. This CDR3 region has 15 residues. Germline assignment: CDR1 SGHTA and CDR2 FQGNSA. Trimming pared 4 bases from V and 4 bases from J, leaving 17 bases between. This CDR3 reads CASSSDRLNTYEQYF. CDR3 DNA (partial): TGTGCCAGCAGCTCCGACCGACTGAACACGTACGAG.

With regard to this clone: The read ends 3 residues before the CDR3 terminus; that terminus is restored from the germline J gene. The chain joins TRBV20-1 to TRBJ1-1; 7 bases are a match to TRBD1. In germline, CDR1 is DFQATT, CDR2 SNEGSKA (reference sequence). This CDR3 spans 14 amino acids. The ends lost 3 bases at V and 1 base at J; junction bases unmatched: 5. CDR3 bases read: TGCAGTGCTAGGGCGGGACAGTCGAACACTGAA. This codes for CSARAGQSNTE. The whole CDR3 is CSARAGQSNTEAFF.

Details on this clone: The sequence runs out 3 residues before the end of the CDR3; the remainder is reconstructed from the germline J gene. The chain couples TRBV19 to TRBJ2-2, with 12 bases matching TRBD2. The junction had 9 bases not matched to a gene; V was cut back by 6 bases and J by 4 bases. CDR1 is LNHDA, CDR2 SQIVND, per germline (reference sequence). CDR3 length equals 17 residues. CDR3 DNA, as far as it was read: TGTGCCAGTAGACCTCGGACTAGCGGGATTGGCACCGGGGAG. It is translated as CASRPRTSGIGTGE. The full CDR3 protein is CASRPRTSGIGTGELFF.